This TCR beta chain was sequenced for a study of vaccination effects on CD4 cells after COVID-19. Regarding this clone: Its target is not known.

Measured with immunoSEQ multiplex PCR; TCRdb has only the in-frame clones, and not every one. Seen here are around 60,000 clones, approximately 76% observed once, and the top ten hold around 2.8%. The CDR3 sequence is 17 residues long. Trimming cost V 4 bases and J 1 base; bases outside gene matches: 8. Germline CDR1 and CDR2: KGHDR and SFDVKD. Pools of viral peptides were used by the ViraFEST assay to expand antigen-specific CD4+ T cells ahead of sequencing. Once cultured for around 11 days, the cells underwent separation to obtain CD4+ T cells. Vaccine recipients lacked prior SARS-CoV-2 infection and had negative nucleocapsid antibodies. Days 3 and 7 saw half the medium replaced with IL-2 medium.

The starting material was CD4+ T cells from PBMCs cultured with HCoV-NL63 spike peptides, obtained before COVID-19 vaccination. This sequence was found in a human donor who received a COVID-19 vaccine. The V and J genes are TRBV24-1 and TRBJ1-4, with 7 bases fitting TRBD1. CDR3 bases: TGTGCCACCAGTGACCAAAAGGGGGCAGGAACTAATGAAAAACTGTTTTTT. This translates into CATSDQKGAGTNEKLFF.